This is a list of T cell receptor beta chains from one sample in a study of CD4 and CD8 cells across lung adenocarcinoma regions. TCRdb reprocessed the PCR reads with MiXCR, giving one entry per CDR3 protein. The sample lists about 25,000 distinct CDR3 sequences, under 65% occurring once. Sequenced sample: CD4+ T cells from the center of a lung tumor. The receptor set was obtained from a male donor with lung adenocarcinoma. The CD4 and CD8 labels of this study may be unreliable. Each CDR3 is given without its conserved first and last residue.

J: .; V: TRBV6-4; CDR3: ASGLQSGIPGTQY
J: TRBJ2-2; V: TRBV4-1; CDR3: ASSLPLSGRGELF
J: TRBJ2-7; V: TRBV4-1; CDR3: ASSHGFELDEQY
J: TRBJ2-3; V: TRBV27; CDR3: ASSPPQEWSTDTQY
J: TRBJ2-5; V: TRBV7-9; CDR3: ASSLGASGGQETQY
J: TRBJ2-5; V: TRBV12-3/TRBV12-4; CDR3: ASSLVQGETQY
J: TRBJ2-4; V: TRBV15; CDR3: AGSGGGRQKTQY
J: TRBJ2-1; V: TRBV5-8; CDR3: ASRADRGNEQF
J: TRBJ2-3; V: TRBV6-1; CDR3: ASNKREYETQF
J: TRBJ2-4; V: TRBV27; CDR3: AGSGARGHGTQY
J: .; V: TRBV6-1; CDR3: ASTLVWTSTYEQY
J: TRBJ2-1; V: TRBV6-1; CDR3: ASRQAVSINAQY
J: TRBJ2-3; V: TRBV2; CDR3: ASRFRGDTDTQY
J: TRBJ2-3; V: TRBV27; CDR3: ASSLSLGTQY
J: TRBJ2-5; V: TRBV6-1; CDR3: ARGHGGGHTETQY
J: TRBJ2-1; V: TRBV7-9; CDR3: VLTGLGIRDEQF
J: TRBJ2-4; V: TRBV6-1; CDR3: ASSIGAVSQNIQY
J: .; V: TRBV25-1; CDR3: ASSPGTSIFAYEQY
J: .; V: TRBV27; CDR3: ASRAGLAGLVQETQY
J: TRBJ2-5; V: TRBV7-2; CDR3: ASRRGGGGETQY
J: TRBJ2-1; V: TRBV10-2; CDR3: ASKRAGGYNEQF
J: TRBJ2-3; V: TRBV7-2; CDR3: ASSFMAVKDTQY
J: TRBJ2-2; V: TRBV12-3/TRBV12-4; CDR3: ASSLSSGPGELF
J: TRBJ2-5; V: TRBV12-3/TRBV12-4; CDR3: ALRGCGRVGTGGRDPETQY
J: TRBJ2-5; V: TRBV4-2; CDR3: ASSQASQIQETQY
J: TRBJ2-3; V: TRBV6-6; CDR3: ASSFPRLAGGPMDTQY
J: .; V: TRBV27; CDR3: ASSSPGQKYEQY
J: TRBJ2-2; V: TRBV6-1; CDR3: ARGLQSVSPGELF
J: TRBJ2-1; V: TRBV27; CDR3: ASRTGFRDTETQY
J: TRBJ2-3; V: TRBV11-2; CDR3: ASSIGTSGTDTQY
J: .; V: TRBV6-1; CDR3: AGSGGGHQDTQY
J: TRBJ2-7; V: TRBV6-1; CDR3: ASRAPEWTGSYEQY
J: TRBJ2-3; V: TRBV27; CDR3: ASSPGRLAPGTETQY
J: TRBJ2-1; V: TRBV7-2; CDR3: ASSTRAGAVHNEQF
J: TRBJ2-3; V: TRBV6-1; CDR3: ASSRTGEGTDTQY
J: TRBJ2-2; V: TRBV3-1; CDR3: ASSSSGRWTEELF
J: TRBJ2-5; V: TRBV6-1; CDR3: ARGLGGGEQDTQY
J: TRBJ1-1; V: TRBV6-1; CDR3: ASKGPAEAT
J: TRBJ2-4; V: TRBV12-3/TRBV12-4; CDR3: ARGPGGGTKDTQY
J: TRBJ2-3; V: TRBV27; CDR3: ASSPGRGASGPETQY
J: TRBJ2-4; V: TRBV6-1; CDR3: ASSEMASGQNIQY
J: TRBJ2-1; V: TRBV3-1; CDR3: ASSQFSGVRYNEQF
J: TRBJ2-3; V: TRBV28; CDR3: ASSSSLPGVSDTQY
J: TRBJ1-4; V: TRBV27; CDR3: ASSPLQGRGGEKLF
J: TRBJ2-3; V: TRBV9; CDR3: ASSGQLTVDTQY
J: TRBJ2-7; V: TRBV12-3/TRBV12-4; CDR3: ASVPGPSSYEQY
J: TRBJ2-5; V: TRBV4-1; CDR3: ASGLGGHDQETQY
J: .; V: TRBV6-1; CDR3: ASSKRDLQETQY
J: TRBJ2-2; V: TRBV4-1; CDR3: ASSQGRDTGELF
J: TRBJ2-1; V: TRBV9; CDR3: ASSSRDRESEQF
J: TRBJ2-5; V: TRBV10-3; CDR3: AGRGGRGQETQY
J: TRBJ2-5; V: TRBV10-2; CDR3: ASSESERGGETQY
J: TRBJ1-3; V: TRBV6-1; CDR3: ASSGDRGRNTIY
J: .; V: TRBV12-3/TRBV12-4; CDR3: ASSPRRDKNMQY
J: .; V: TRBV6-1; CDR3: ASSDAGGDKDTQY
J: TRBJ2-1; V: TRBV6-2/TRBV6-3; CDR3: ASSLLAEGIAGEQF
J: TRBJ2-5; V: TRBV6-1; CDR3: ARGKGGIGPDTQY
J: .; V: TRBV6-1; CDR3: ASSVLDLAEGEQY